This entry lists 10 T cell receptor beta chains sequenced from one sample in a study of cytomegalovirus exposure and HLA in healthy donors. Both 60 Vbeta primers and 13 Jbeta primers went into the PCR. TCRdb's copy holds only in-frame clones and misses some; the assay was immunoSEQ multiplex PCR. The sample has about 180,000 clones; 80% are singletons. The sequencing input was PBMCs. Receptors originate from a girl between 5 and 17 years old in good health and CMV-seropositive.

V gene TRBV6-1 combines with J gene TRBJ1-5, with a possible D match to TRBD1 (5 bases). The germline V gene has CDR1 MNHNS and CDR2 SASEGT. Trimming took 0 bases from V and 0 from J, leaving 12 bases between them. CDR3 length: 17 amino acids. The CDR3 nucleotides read TGTGCCAGCAGTGAAGCGCGGGGGGGACGTAGCAATCAGCCCCAGCATTTT. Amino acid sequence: CASSEARGGRSNQPQHF.

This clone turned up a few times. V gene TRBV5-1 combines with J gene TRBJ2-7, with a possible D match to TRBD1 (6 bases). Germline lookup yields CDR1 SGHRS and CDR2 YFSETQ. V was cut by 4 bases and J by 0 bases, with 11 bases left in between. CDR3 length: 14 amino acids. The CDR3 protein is CASSHGDTSYEQYF. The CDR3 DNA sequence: TGCGCCAGCAGCCACGGGGACACCTCCTACGAGCAGTACTTC. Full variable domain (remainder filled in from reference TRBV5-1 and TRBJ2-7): KAGVTQTPRYLIKTRGQQVTLSCSPISGHRSVSWYQQTPGQGLQFLFEYFSETQRNKGNFPGRFSGRQFSNSRSEMNVSTLELGDSALYLCASSHGDTSYEQYFGPGTRLTVT.

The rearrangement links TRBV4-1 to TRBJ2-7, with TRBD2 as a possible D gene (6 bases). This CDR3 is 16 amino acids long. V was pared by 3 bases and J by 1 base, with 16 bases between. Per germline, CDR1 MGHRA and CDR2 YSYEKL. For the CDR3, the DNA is TGCGCCAGCAGCCAGGTTACGTCGGCGGGGTCCTACGAGCAGTACTTC. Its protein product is CASSQVTSAGSYEQYF.

This chain's CDR3 is CASSEAPGHNEQYF. The CDR3 DNA is TGTGCCAGCAGTGAAGCCCCGGGTCACAACGAGCAGTACTTC. V and J are TRBV6-1 and TRBJ2-5; D unresolved. The DNA end lines up better with TRBJ2-7; the J call may be wrong. Germline assignment: CDR1 MNHNS and CDR2 SASEGT. The CDR3 has 14 amino acids.

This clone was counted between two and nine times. The CDR3 protein is CASTPGTSVYNEQFF. The CDR3 DNA reads TGTGCCAGCACCCCCGGGACTAGCGTGTACAATGAGCAGTTCTTC. This chain links TRBV7-2 with TRBJ2-1, with 10 nucleotides matching TRBD2. J lost 4 bases, V lost 7 bases, and 7 bases had no gene match. This CDR3 has 15 residues. CDR1 SGHTA and CDR2 FQGNSA come from the germline V gene.

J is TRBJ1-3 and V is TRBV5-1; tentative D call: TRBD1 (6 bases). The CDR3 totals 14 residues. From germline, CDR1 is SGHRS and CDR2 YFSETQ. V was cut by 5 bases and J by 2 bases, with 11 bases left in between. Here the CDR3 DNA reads TGCGCCAGCAGAACGACAGGAGCTGGAAACACCATATATTTT. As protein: CASRTTGAGNTIYF.

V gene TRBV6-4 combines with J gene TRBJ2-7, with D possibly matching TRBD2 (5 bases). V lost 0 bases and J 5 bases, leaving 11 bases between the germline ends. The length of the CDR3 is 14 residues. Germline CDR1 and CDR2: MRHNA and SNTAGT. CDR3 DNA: TGTGCCAGCAGTGACTCCCCCGGGATCGACGAGCAGTACTTC. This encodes CASSDSPGIDEQYF.

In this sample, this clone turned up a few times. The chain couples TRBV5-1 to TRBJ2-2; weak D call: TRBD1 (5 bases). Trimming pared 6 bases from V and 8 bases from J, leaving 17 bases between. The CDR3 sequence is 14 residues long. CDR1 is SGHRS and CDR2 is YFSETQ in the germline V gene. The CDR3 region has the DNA TGCGCCAGCACCTTCCAGGGATCAAGAGGGGAGCTGTTTTTT. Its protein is CASTFQGSRGELFF.

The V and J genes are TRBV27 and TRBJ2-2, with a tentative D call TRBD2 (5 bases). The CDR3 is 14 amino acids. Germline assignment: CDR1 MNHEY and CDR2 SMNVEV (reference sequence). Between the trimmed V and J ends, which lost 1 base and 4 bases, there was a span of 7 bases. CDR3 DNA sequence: TGTGCCAGCAGTTTATGGAGGCCCACCGGGGAGCTGTTTTTT. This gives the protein CASSLWRPTGELFF.

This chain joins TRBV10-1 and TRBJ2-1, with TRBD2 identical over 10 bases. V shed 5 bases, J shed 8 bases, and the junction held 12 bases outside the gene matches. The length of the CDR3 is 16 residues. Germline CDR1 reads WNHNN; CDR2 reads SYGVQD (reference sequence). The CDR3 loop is CASSKALTSGMDEQFF. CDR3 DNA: TGCGCCAGCAGTAAAGCGTTAACTAGCGGGATGGATGAGCAGTTCTTC.